This T cell receptor beta chain was observed in a study of cytomegalovirus exposure and HLA in healthy donors. The CDR3 covers 14 residues. Trimming removed 7 bases from V and 1 base from J; junction bases left unmatched: 2. The germline gives CDR1 SNHLY, CDR2 FYNNEI. Primers included in the PCR were 60 Vbeta and 13 Jbeta primers. Libraries were prepared by immunoSEQ multiplex PCR; TCRdb keeps only in-frame clonotypes and omits some of them. The table lists more than 90,000 clones, approximately 72% of them singletons. The chain recombines TRBV2 with TRBJ2-3, with TRBD2 identical over 10 bases. Sequenced sample: PBMCs. The receptor was isolated from a woman aged 40 to 49 in good health and CMV-seropositive. The CDR3 region is CASTGTSGTDTQYF. The CDR3 nucleotides read TGTGCCAGCACCGGGACTAGCGGCACAGATACGCAGTATTTT.